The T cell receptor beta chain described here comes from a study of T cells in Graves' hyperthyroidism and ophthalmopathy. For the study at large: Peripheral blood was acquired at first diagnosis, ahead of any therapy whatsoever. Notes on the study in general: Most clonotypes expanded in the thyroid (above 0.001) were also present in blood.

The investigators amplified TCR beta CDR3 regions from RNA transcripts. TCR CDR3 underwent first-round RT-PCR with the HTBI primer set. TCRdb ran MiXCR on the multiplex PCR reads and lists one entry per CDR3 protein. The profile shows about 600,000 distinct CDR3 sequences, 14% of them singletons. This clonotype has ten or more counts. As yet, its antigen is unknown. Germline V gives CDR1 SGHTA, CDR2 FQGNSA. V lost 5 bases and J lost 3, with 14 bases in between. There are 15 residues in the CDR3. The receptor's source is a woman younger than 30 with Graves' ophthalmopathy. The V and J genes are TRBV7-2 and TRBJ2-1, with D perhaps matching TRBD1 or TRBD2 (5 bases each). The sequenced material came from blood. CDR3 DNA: TGTGCCAGCAGCCGTGGGACCAGCCTCTACAATGAGCAGTTCTTC. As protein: CASSRGTSLYNEQFF.